The 23 T cell receptor beta chains listed next were all sequenced from one sample in a study of blood T cell repertoires in COVID-19. Clones were sequenced by immunoSEQ multiplex PCR, and TCRdb holds only the in-frame ones, with some missing. Of fewer than 250,000 clones in the sample, around 79% were seen once. Sequences were obtained from peripheral blood. The receptors shown here come from a woman aged 50 to 60 with acute or convalescent COVID-19.

The genes are TRBV7-2 and TRBJ2-2, with a tentative D call TRBD1 (5 bases). This CDR3 comprises 15 residues. From germline, CDR1 is SGHTA and CDR2 FQGNSA. Trimming stripped 8 bases from V and 5 bases from J, with 18 bases between. Here the CDR3 reads CASVIGAALTGELFF. CDR3 bases: TGTGCCAGCGTCATAGGGGCAGCCTTGACCGGGGAGCTGTTTTTT.

This rearrangement joins TRBV5-6 to TRBJ2-4; D call uncertain. The CDR3 is 11 residues long. The ends were cut back, 3 bases at V and 7 bases at J, with 5 bases in the middle. The germline CDR1 and CDR2 sequences are SGHDT and YYEEEE. In nucleotides, the CDR3 is TGTGCCAGCAGCTATCGGAACATTCAGTACTTC. Amino acid sequence: CASSYRNIQYF.

The chain employs TRBV18 and TRBJ1-1, with D tentatively TRBD1 (5 bases). V lost 1 base, J lost 1 base, and 19 bases lay in between. Germline assignment: CDR1 KGHSH and CDR2 LQKENI. The CDR3 is 18 amino acids. In DNA, the CDR3 is TGTGCCAGCTCACCACTGCTACAGGATGGGGTTGGGAACACTGAAGCTTTCTTT. Its translation is CASSPLLQDGVGNTEAFF. The full variable domain, in which reference TRBV18 and TRBJ1-1 provide the parts outside the CDR3, is NAGVMQNPRHLVRRRGQEARLRCSPMKGHSHVYWYRQLPEEGLKFMVYLQKENIIDESGMPKERFSAEFPKEGPSILRIQQVVRGDSAAYFCASSPLLQDGVGNTEAFFGQGTRLTVV.

This rearrangement joins TRBV7-2 to TRBJ1-5; 7 positions agree with TRBD1. CDR3 length equals 14 residues. The germline V gene encodes CDR1 SGHTA and CDR2 FQGNSA. J gave up 4 bases and V 5 bases, and 5 bases lay outside the gene matches. Here the CDR3 DNA reads TGTGCCAGCAGCCAACAGGGGCCAAATCAGCCCCAGCATTTT. As protein: CASSQQGPNQPQHF.

The chain joins TRBV30 to TRBJ1-6; D call uncertain. Germline V gene data show CDR1 as GTSNPN and CDR2 as SVGIG (reference sequence). The CDR3 is 13 amino acids. V gave up 0 bases and J gave up 3 bases, with 3 bases separating them. The CDR3 DNA follows: TGTGCCTGGAGTGTCAGCTATAATTCACCCCTCCACTTT. Amino acids: CAWSVSYNSPLHF.

This clone was picked up a small number of times. This sequence joins TRBV3-1 (or the pseudogene TRBV3-2) and TRBJ1-1; D not resolved. The CDR3 runs 18 residues. V was pared by 0 bases and J by 3 bases, with 20 bases between. The germline V gene encodes CDR1 LGHDT and CDR2 YNNKEL (reference sequence). The CDR3 spells CASSQDKRRAPRDTEAFF. In nucleotides, the CDR3 is TGTGCCAGCAGCCAAGATAAAAGAAGGGCCCCGAGGGACACTGAAGCTTTCTTT.

V gene TRBV14 combines with J gene TRBJ2-7; D is unresolved. CDR3 length: 15 residues. Germline CDR1 and CDR2: SGHDN and FVKESK. V lost 0 bases, J lost 6 bases, and 15 bases lay in between. The CDR3 loop is CASSQEARLHSEQYF. CDR3 in DNA: TGTGCCAGCAGCCAAGAAGCGCGTCTCCACTCCGAGCAGTACTTC.

The chain couples TRBV7-2 to TRBJ1-3; no clear D gene. V was clipped by 3 bases and J by 4 bases, with 10 bases between them. There are 14 residues in the CDR3. Germline V gene sequence: CDR1 SGHTA, CDR2 FQGNSA. DNA of the CDR3: TGTGCCAGCAGCTTCGAGGGCTCCGGAAACACCATATATTTT. This codes for CASSFEGSGNTIYF.

V and J are TRBV19 and TRBJ2-2; a weak D match, TRBD2 (5 bases). Germline V gene sequence: CDR1 LNHDA, CDR2 SQIVND (reference sequence). The CDR3 extends over 14 amino acids. V was shortened by 7 bases and J by 4 bases, with 13 bases between the two germline ends. The CDR3 spells CASTRGSLTGELFF. The CDR3 nucleotides read TGTGCCAGTACCAGAGGGAGCCTCACCGGGGAGCTGTTTTTT. Combining the CDR3 with reference TRBV19 and TRBJ2-2 gives the whole variable domain DGGITQSPKYLFRKEGQNVTLSCEQNLNHDAMYWYRQDPGQGLRLIYYSQIVNDFQKGDIAEGYSVSREKKESFPLTVTSAQKNPTAFYLCASTRGSLTGELFFGEGSRLTVL.

As for this clone: The same CDR3 arises from other DNA sequences in this sample as well. The chain employs TRBV19 and TRBJ1-5; possibly TRBD1 for D (5 bases). V dropped 1 base and J dropped 4 bases, with 8 bases sitting between them. This CDR3 region has 14 residues. Germline V gene sequence: CDR1 LNHDA, CDR2 SQIVND (reference sequence). CDR3 residues: CASSIGQGNQPQHF. CDR3 in DNA: TGTGCCAGTAGTATAGGCCAGGGAAATCAGCCCCAGCATTTT.

The genes are TRBV18 and TRBJ2-1; 10 nucleotides align to TRBD2. Germline loops: CDR1 KGHSH, CDR2 LQKENI. CDR3 length: 17 residues. The trim removed 5 bases at V and 3 bases at J, leaving 10 bases unmatched. The CDR3: CASSGRERGGLYNEQFF. In nucleotides, the CDR3 is TGTGCCAGCTCAGGACGAGAGCGGGGGGGCCTCTACAATGAGCAGTTCTTC.

This clone was seen only a few times. This chain links TRBV24-1 with TRBJ2-5, with D possibly TRBD2 on 5 matching bases. This CDR3 region has 14 residues. V was trimmed by 5 bases and J by 5 bases, leaving 14 bases between them. The V gene's germline CDR1 is KGHDR and CDR2 SFDVKD. The CDR3 spells CATSGPGLGETQYF. In nucleotides, the CDR3 is TGTGCCACCAGTGGCCCGGGGTTGGGGGAGACCCAGTACTTC.

This CDR3 reads CASSYGFASGRGTPREQYF. The CDR3 DNA reads as TGTGCCAGCAGTTACGGCTTTGCTAGCGGGAGGGGAACGCCTCGGGAGCAGTACTTC. The chain carries TRBV6-2 or TRBV6-3 and TRBJ2-7; TRBD2 matches 12 bases. The CDR3 length is 19 residues. Germline lookup yields CDR1 MNHEY and CDR2 SVGEGT. The ends lost 2 bases at V and 7 bases at J; junction bases unmatched: 18.

A single count supports this clone. The rearrangement uses TRBV7-8 and TRBJ1-6; D possibly corresponds to TRBD1 (6 bases). In germline, CDR1 is SGHVS, CDR2 FQNEAQ. This CDR3 comprises 14 residues. V was cut by 4 bases and J by 10 bases, with 14 bases left in between. The CDR3 here is CASSSDRIGSPLHF. As DNA, the CDR3 is TGTGCCAGCAGCTCCGACAGGATTGGATCACCCCTCCACTTT.

This clone was observed a handful of times. The rearrangement uses TRBV10-1 and TRBJ1-2; D is ambiguous. Germline CDR1 and CDR2: WNHNN and SYGVQD (reference sequence). Trimming left V 4 bases short and J 8 bases short, with 14 bases between. The CDR3 runs 13 residues. In DNA, the CDR3 is TGCGCCAGCAGTGCCAGCCCCGCGGGCGGCTACACCTTC. Protein product: CASSASPAGGYTF.

The sample holds one count of this clone. The rearrangement joins TRBV28 to TRBJ2-1; TRBD2 might be the D (7 bases). V gave up 7 bases and J gave up 4 bases, with 17 bases separating them. Germline V gene sequence: CDR1 MDHEN, CDR2 SYDVKM. This CDR3 region has 15 residues. CDR3 bases: TGTGCCAGCATTCTGGGGAGGGGGTTTTACAATGAGCAGTTCTTC. Translated, it gives CASILGRGFYNEQFF.

Turning to this clone: Distinct nucleotide sequences in the sample also encode this CDR3. The rearrangement joins TRBV30 to TRBJ2-7, with a weak D call TRBD2 (6 bases). Germline values: CDR1 GTSNPN, CDR2 SVGIG (reference sequence). This CDR3 region has 13 residues. Trimming pared 2 bases from V and 4 bases from J, leaving 12 bases between. The CDR3 sequence is CAWSPGLRYEQYF. CDR3 DNA sequence: TGTGCCTGGAGTCCGGGACTGCGTTACGAGCAGTACTTC.

The chain employs TRBV7-8 and TRBJ1-2, with 8 positions matching TRBD1. With V trimmed by 5 bases and J by 4 bases, 9 bases remained unmatched. The germline CDR1 and CDR2 sequences are SGHVS and FQNEAQ. The CDR3 contains 15 residues. Written as DNA, the CDR3 is TGTGCCAGCAGCCCTGGACAGGGTTGGAGCTATGGCTACACCTTC. This codes for CASSPGQGWSYGYTF.

V usage is TRBV5-1 and J usage is TRBJ2-1; 7 bases are shared with TRBD2. This CDR3 is 17 amino acids long. The junction had 14 bases not matched to a gene; V was cut back by 2 bases and J by 6 bases. CDR1 and CDR2 from the germline V gene are SGHRS and YFSETQ. This chain's CDR3 is CASSFSQAGKPVNEQFF. The DNA for the CDR3 is TGCGCCAGCAGCTTCAGTCAAGCGGGGAAACCGGTCAATGAGCAGTTCTTC. Based on the CDR3 plus reference TRBV5-1 and TRBJ2-1, the full variable domain is KAGVTQTPRYLIKTRGQQVTLSCSPISGHRSVSWYQQTPGQGLQFLFEYFSETQRNKGNFPGRFSGRQFSNSRSEMNVSTLELGDSALYLCASSFSQAGKPVNEQFFGPGTRLTVL.

CDR3 in amino acids: CASSQTGNQPQHF. The CDR3 bases are TGTGCCAGCAGCCAAACGGGTAATCAGCCCCAGCATTTT. V and J are TRBV14 and TRBJ1-5; D is unresolved. The CDR3 contains 13 residues. Germline assignment: CDR1 SGHDN and CDR2 FVKESK. V shed 2 bases and J shed 4 bases, with 6 bases lying between them.

This clone has more than one count but fewer than ten. The chain couples TRBV5-5 to TRBJ2-6; 8 nucleotides align to TRBD1. The CDR3 spans 19 residues. The junction had 8 bases not matched to a gene; V was cut back by 0 bases and J by 0 bases. Germline CDR1 reads SGHKS; CDR2 reads YYEKEE (reference sequence). CDR3 sequence (DNA): TGTGCCAGCAGCTTGGAGCGGCAGGGGGCTACCTCTGGGGCCAACGTCCTGACTTTC. Translation: CASSLERQGATSGANVLTF. The entire variable domain, with the rest obtained from reference TRBV5-5 and TRBJ2-6, is as follows: DAGVTQSPTHLIKTRGQQVTLRCSPISGHKSVSWYQQVLGQGPQFIFQYYEKEERGRGNFPDRFSARQFPNYSSELNVNALLLGDSALYLCASSLERQGATSGANVLTFGAGSRLTVL.

The rearrangement links TRBV5-1 to TRBJ2-1, with D possibly being TRBD1 (5 bases). CDR3 length: 16 residues. Trimming left V 1 base short and J 2 bases short, with 13 bases between. In germline, CDR1 is SGHRS, CDR2 YFSETQ. The CDR3 DNA is TGCGCCAGCAGCTTGCTGGACACCAGCACCTACAATGAGCAGTTCTTC. Translating gives CASSLLDTSTYNEQFF.

This clone was detected only a few times. V is TRBV19 and J is TRBJ1-5; unclear D gene. The CDR3 spans 13 residues. The V gene's germline CDR1 is LNHDA and CDR2 SQIVND (reference sequence). Trimming shortened V by 2 bases and J by 5 bases, and 7 bases separated the two germline ends. The CDR3 DNA reads as TGTGCCAGTAGTATAAAAGCCCATCAGCCCCAGCATTTT. This encodes CASSIKAHQPQHF.